This record covers a single T cell receptor beta chain. Its specificity is not known. Only in-frame clones appear in the TCRdb table, and some are missing; sequencing was by immunoSEQ multiplex PCR. The sample carries some 140,000 clones, around 90% recorded once. Germline lookup yields CDR1 MNHNS and CDR2 SASEGT. The V end lost 1 base, the J end lost 4 bases, and 7 bases lay between the germline ends. This CDR3 contains 14 residues. This record comes from a study of T cell responses to AZD1222 COVID-19 vaccine. General study findings and limits: Most donors were white British and more were female, and clonal diversity was possibly underestimated. Along spike, vaccine-associated CD4 TCRs were found throughout, with dominance at 160-218 and 743-854. Nearly half of unique spike-specific TCRs reportedly avoided B.1.351 and B.1.1.7 mutated regions.

Pooled together were second doses at about 4 or about 12 weeks. The chain carries TRBV6-1 and TRBJ1-4, with D possibly matching TRBD1 (5 bases). Sequencing was performed on peripheral blood, taken 28 days after the second AZD1222 dose. This TCR came from an adult who received the AZD1222 COVID-19 vaccine. The CDR3 loop reads CASSEGRDNEKLFF. CDR3 nucleotide sequence: TGTGCCAGCAGTGAAGGCAGGGATAATGAAAAACTGTTTTTT.